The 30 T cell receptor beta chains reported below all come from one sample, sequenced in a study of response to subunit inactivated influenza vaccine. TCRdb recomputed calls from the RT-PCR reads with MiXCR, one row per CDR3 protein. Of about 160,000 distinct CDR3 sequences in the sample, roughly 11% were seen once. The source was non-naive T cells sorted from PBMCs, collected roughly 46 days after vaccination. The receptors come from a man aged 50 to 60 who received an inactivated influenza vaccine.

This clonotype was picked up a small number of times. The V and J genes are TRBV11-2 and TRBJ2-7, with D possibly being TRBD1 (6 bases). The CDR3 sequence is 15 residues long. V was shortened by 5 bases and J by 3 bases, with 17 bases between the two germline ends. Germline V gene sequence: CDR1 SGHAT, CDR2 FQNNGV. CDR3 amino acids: CASSPLHGRGYEQYF. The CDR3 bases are TGTGCCAGCAGCCCCCTTCACGGCAGGGGCTACGAGCAGTACTTC.

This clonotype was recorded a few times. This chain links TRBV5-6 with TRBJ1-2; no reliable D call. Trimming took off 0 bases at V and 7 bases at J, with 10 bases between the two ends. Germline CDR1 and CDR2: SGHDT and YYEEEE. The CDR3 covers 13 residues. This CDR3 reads CASSLGTGSGYTF. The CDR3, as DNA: TGTGCCAGCAGCTTGGGGACGGGATCTGGCTACACCTTC.

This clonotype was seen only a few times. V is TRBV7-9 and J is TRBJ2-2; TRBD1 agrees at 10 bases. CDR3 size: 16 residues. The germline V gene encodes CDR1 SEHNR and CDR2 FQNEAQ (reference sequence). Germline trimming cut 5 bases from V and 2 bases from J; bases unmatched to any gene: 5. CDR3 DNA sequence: TGTGCCAGCAGCCCCTGGACAGGGGGAAACACCGGGGAGCTGTTTTTT. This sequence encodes CASSPWTGGNTGELFF.

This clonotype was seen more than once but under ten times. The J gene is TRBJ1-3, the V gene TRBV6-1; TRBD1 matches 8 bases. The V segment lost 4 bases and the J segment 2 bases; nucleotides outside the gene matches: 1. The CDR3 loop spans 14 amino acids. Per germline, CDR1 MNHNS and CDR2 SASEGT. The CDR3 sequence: CASSATGAGNTIYF. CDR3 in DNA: TGTGCCAGCAGTGCGACAGGGGCTGGAAACACCATATATTTT.

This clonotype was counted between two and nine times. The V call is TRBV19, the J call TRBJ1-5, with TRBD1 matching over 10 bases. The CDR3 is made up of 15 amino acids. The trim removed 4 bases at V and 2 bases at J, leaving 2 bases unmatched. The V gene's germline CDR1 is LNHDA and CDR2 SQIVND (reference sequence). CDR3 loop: CASSTTGGGNQPQHF. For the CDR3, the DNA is TGTGCCAGTAGTACGACAGGGGGCGGCAATCAGCCCCAGCATTTT. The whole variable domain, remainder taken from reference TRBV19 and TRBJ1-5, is DGGITQSPKYLFRKEGQNVTLSCEQNLNHDAMYWYRQDPGQGLRLIYYSQIVNDFQKGDIAEGYSVSREKKESFPLTVTSAQKNPTAFYLCASSTTGGGNQPQHFGDGTRLSIL.

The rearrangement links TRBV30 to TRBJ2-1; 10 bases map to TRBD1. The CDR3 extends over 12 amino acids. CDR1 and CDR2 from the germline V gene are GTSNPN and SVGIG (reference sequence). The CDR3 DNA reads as TGTGCTACGGACAGGGGGGCCGATGAGCAGTTCTTC. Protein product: CATDRGADEQFF.

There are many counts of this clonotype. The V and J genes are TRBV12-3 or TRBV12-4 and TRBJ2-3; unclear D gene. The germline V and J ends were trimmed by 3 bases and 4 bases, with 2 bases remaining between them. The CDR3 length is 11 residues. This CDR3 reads CASSFSDTQYF. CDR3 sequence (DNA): TGTGCCAGCAGTTTTTCAGATACGCAGTATTTT.

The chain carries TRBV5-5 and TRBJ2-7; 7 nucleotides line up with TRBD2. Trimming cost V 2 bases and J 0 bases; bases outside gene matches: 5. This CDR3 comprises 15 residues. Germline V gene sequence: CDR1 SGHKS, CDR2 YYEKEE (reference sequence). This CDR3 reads CASSFRSGNSYEQYF. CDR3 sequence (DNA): TGTGCCAGCAGCTTTAGGAGCGGGAACTCCTACGAGCAGTACTTC.

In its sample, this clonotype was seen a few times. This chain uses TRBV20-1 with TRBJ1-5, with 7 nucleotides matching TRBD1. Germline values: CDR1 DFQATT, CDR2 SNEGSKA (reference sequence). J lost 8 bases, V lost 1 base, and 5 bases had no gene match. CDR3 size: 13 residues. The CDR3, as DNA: TGCAGTGCTAGAGTTCCACAGGGGAAGCCCCAGCATTTT. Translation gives CSARVPQGKPQHF.

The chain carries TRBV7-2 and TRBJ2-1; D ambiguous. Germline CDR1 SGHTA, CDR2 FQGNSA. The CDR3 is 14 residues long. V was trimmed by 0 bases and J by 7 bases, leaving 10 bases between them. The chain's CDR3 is CASSLATHGNEQFF. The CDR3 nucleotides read TGTGCCAGCAGCTTAGCAACACACGGGAATGAGCAGTTCTTC.

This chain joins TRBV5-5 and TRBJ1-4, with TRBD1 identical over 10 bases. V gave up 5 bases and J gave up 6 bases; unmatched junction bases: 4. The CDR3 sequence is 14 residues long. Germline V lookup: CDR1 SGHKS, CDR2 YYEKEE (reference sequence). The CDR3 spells CASSRQGADEKLFF. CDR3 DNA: TGTGCCAGCAGTCGACAGGGGGCGGATGAAAAACTGTTTTTT.

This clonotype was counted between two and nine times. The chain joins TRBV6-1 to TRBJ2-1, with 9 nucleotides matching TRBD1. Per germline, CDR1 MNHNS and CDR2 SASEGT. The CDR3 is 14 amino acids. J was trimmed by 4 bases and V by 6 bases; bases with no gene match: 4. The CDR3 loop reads CASSAGTGYNEQFF. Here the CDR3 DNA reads TGTGCCAGCAGCGCGGGGACAGGGTACAATGAGCAGTTCTTC.

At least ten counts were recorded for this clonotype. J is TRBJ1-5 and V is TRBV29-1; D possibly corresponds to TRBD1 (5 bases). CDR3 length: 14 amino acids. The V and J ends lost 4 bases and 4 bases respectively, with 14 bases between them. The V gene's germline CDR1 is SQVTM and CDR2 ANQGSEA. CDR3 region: CSVAGGSGNQPQHF. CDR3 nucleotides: TGCAGCGTTGCCGGGGGGAGTGGGAATCAGCCCCAGCATTTT.

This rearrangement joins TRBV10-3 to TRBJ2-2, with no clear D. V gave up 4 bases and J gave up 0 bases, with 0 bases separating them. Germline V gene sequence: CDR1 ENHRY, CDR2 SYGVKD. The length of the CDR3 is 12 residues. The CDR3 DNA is TGTGCCATCAGTGCGAACACCGGGGAGCTGTTTTTT. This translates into CAISANTGELFF.

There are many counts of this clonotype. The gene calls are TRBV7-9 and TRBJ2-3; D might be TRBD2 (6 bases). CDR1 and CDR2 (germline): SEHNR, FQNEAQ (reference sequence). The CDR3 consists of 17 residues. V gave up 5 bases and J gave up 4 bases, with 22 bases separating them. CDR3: CASSPDRAIGEADTQYF. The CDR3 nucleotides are TGTGCCAGCAGCCCGGACCGTGCAATAGGGGAGGCAGATACGCAGTATTTT.

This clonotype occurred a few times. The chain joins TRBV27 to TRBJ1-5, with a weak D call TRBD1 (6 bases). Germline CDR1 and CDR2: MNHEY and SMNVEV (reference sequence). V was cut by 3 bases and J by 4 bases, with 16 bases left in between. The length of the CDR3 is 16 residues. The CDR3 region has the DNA TGTGCCAGCAGTTTCCTCGGGGGCGTGGGGAATCAGCCCCAGCATTTT. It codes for CASSFLGGVGNQPQHF.

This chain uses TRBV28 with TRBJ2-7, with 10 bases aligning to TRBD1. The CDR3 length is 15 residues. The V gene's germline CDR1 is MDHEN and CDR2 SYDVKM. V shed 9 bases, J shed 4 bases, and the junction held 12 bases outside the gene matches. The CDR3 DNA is TGTGCCAGGAGTCAAGGACAGGGGGGCAATTACGAGCAGTACTTC. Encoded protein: CARSQGQGGNYEQYF.

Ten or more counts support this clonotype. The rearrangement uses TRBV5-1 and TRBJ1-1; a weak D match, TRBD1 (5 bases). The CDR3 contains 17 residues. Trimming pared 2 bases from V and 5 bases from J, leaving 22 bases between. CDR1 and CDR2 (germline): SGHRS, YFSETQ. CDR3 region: CASSFRAVSLGGTEAFF. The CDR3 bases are TGCGCCAGCAGCTTCCGTGCCGTCTCTCTGGGGGGAACTGAAGCTTTCTTT.

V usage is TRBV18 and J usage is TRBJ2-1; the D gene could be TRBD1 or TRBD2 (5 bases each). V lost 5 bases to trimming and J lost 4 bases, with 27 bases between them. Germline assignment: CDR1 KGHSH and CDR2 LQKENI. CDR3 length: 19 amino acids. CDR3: CASSSLTPGRKKVYNEQFF. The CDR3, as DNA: TGTGCCAGCTCATCTCTAACACCGGGGCGAAAAAAGGTATACAATGAGCAGTTCTTC.

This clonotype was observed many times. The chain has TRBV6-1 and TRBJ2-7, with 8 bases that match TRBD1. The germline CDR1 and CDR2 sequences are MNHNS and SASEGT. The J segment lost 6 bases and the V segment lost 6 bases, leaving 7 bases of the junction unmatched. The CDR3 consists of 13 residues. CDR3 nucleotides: TGTGCCAGCAGCTCAAACACAGGGGGCGAGCAGTACTTC. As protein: CASSSNTGGEQYF.

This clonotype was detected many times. This CDR3 reads CASTSMQGNYGYTF. In nucleotides, the CDR3 is TGTGCCAGCACCTCCATGCAGGGCAACTATGGCTACACCTTC. This chain joins TRBV27 and TRBJ1-2, with D perhaps TRBD1 (5 bases). V shed 7 bases and J shed 2 bases, with 14 bases lying between them. The length of the CDR3 is 14 residues. CDR1 and CDR2 from the germline V gene are MNHEY and SMNVEV (reference sequence).

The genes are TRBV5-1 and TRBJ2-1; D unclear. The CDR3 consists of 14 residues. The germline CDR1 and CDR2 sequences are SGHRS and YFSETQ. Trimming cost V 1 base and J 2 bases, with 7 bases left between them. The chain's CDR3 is CASSLQCPYNEQFF. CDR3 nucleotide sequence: TGCGCCAGCAGCTTGCAGTGTCCCTACAATGAGCAGTTCTTC.

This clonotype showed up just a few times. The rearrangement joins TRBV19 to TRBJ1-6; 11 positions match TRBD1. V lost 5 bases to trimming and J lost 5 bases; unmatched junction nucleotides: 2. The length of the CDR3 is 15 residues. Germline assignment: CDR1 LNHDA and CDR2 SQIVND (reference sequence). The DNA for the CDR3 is TGTGCCAGTAGTTGGGACAGGGGGAATAATTCACCCCTCCACTTT. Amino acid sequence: CASSWDRGNNSPLHF.

The CDR3 DNA is TGTGCCAGCAGCTTGGGCGGGGCCAACGTCCTGACTTTC. This translates into CASSLGGANVLTF. The rearrangement uses TRBV7-2 and TRBJ2-6; D is uncertain. Per the germline V gene, CDR1 is SGHTA and CDR2 is FQGNSA. The ends were cut back, 3 bases at V and 4 bases at J, with 4 bases in the middle. CDR3 length: 13 amino acids.

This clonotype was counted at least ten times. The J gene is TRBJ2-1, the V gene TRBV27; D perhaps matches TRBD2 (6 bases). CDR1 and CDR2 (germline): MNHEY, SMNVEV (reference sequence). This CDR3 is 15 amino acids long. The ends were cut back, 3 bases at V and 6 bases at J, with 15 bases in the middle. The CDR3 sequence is CASSFRQGLANEQFF. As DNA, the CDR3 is TGTGCCAGCAGTTTCAGGCAGGGACTGGCCAATGAGCAGTTCTTC.

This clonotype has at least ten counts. The CDR3 loop is CASTKDRGQYGYTF. CDR3 DNA sequence: TGTGCCAGCACCAAAGACAGGGGTCAATATGGCTACACCTTC. The rearrangement uses TRBV12-3 or TRBV12-4 and TRBJ1-2; 8 bases map to TRBD1. The junction had 9 bases not matched to a gene; V was cut back by 7 bases and J by 5 bases. The length of the CDR3 is 14 residues.

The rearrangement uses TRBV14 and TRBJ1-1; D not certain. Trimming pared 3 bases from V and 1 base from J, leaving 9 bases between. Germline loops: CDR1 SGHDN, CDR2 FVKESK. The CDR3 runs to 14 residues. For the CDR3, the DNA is TGTGCCAGCAGCCACGTGGCGAGGAACACTGAAGCTTTCTTT. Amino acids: CASSHVARNTEAFF.

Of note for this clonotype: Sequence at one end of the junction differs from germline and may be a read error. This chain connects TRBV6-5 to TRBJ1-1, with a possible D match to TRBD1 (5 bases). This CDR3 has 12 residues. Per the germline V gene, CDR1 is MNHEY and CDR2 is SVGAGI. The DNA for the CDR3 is TGCGCGGGGGAGAAGGTCAACCCTGAAGCTTTCTTT. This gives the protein CAGEKVNPEAFF.

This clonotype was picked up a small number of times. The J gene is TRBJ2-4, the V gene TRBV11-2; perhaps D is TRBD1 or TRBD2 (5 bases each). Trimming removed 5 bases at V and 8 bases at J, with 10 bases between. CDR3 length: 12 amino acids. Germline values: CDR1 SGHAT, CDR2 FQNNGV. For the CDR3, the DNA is TGTGCCAGCAGCCCCGGGGCGGACATTCAGTACTTC. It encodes CASSPGADIQYF.

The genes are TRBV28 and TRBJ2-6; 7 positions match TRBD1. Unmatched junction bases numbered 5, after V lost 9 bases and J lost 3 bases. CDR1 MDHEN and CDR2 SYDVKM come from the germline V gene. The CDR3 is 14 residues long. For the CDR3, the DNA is TGTGCCAGTAAAGGGGGCTTTGGGGCCAACGTCCTGACTTTC. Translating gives CASKGGFGANVLTF.